The next 13 T cell receptor beta chains were all read from a single sample in a study of blood T cell repertoires in COVID-19. Generated by immunoSEQ multiplex PCR, the TCRdb table keeps only in-frame clones and is missing some. In the table there are fewer than 300,000 clones, roughly 84% of which are singletons. The material sequenced was peripheral blood. Source of these receptors: a woman aged 18-29 years with acute or convalescent COVID-19.

The V call is TRBV7-8, the J call TRBJ2-7; 14 bases agree with TRBD2. CDR3 length equals 15 residues. Germline lookup yields CDR1 SGHVS and CDR2 FQNEAQ. Unmatched junction bases numbered 7, after V lost 5 bases and J lost 7 bases. CDR3: CASSQGLAGVGEQYF. CDR3 in DNA: TGTGCCAGCAGCCAGGGACTAGCGGGAGTGGGGGAGCAGTACTTC.

The genes are TRBV15 and TRBJ2-1; 12 bases map to TRBD2. Germline lookup yields CDR1 LNHNV and CDR2 YYDKDF (reference sequence). V dropped 1 base and J dropped 4; count of bases not matched to a gene: 5. The CDR3 is 17 amino acids. As DNA, the CDR3 is TGTGCCACCAGCAGAGGGCTAGCGGGAGGGCCATACAATGAGCAGTTCTTC. It encodes CATSRGLAGGPYNEQFF. Based on the CDR3 plus reference TRBV15 and TRBJ2-1, the full variable domain is DAMVIQNPRYQVTQFGKPVTLSCSQTLNHNVMYWYQQKSSQAPKLLFHYYDKDFNNEADTPDNFQSRRPNTSFCFLDIRSPGLGDTAMYLCATSRGLAGGPYNEQFFGPGTRLTVL.

The V and J genes are TRBV19 and TRBJ2-7; 10 bases are a match to TRBD1. Trimming cost V 9 bases and J 0 bases; bases outside gene matches: 8. CDR1 and CDR2 (germline): LNHDA, SQIVND (reference sequence). The CDR3 spans 15 residues. The CDR3 nucleotides read TGTGCCAGCTCCGGGACAGGGGATTACTCCTACGAGCAGTACTTC. Translating gives CASSGTGDYSYEQYF.

The chain employs TRBV6-5 and TRBJ1-4, with 10 bases aligning to TRBD1. V lost 6 bases to trimming and J lost 5 bases; unmatched junction nucleotides: 6. CDR1 and CDR2 (germline): MNHEY, SVGAGI. The CDR3 loop spans 15 amino acids. The CDR3 DNA reads TGTGCCAGCAGGGACCCGGGACAGGGGAATGAAAAACTGTTTTTT. Protein: CASRDPGQGNEKLFF.

This chain uses TRBV7-2 with TRBJ2-4, with 7 bases aligning to TRBD2. In germline, CDR1 is SGHTA, CDR2 FQGNSA. The J segment lost 6 bases and the V segment lost 2 bases, leaving 10 bases of the junction unmatched. The CDR3 totals 16 residues. This CDR3 reads CASSLTAWGGANIQYF. The CDR3 DNA follows: TGTGCCAGCAGCTTAACAGCGTGGGGAGGGGCAAACATTCAGTACTTC.

For the CDR3, the DNA is TGTGCCAGCAGTAACCGCGGTGGGAGGGAGACCCAGTACTTC. Protein product: CASSNRGGRETQYF. The genes are TRBV6-2 or TRBV6-3 and TRBJ2-5; D is possibly TRBD2 (6 bases). The CDR3 is 14 residues long. Germline lookup yields CDR1 MNHEY and CDR2 SVGEGT. V was trimmed by 5 bases and J by 5 bases, leaving 15 bases between them.

This clone was observed a handful of times. V is TRBV15 and J is TRBJ2-3, with TRBD1 identical over 9 bases. This CDR3 has 15 residues. Germline CDR1 is LNHNV and CDR2 is YYDKDF (reference sequence). With 5 bases clipped from V and 2 bases from J, the junction kept 5 bases outside the gene matches. The CDR3 protein is CATSGDRGATDTQYF. In DNA, the CDR3 is TGTGCCACCAGCGGCGACAGGGGGGCCACAGATACGCAGTATTTT.

V usage is TRBV27 and J usage is TRBJ2-7; 8 bases map to TRBD1. In germline, CDR1 is MNHEY, CDR2 SMNVEV (reference sequence). This CDR3 is built from 15 residues. V lost 0 bases to trimming and J lost 3 bases; unmatched junction nucleotides: 4. CDR3 in DNA: TGTGCCAGCAGTTTATCGGGCAGGGGGCTCTACGAGCAGTACTTC. This codes for CASSLSGRGLYEQYF.

The chain couples TRBV2 to TRBJ2-1; tentatively, D is TRBD1 (5 bases). The CDR3 runs 14 residues. CDR1 and CDR2 (germline): SNHLY, FYNNEI. V gave up 6 bases and J gave up 5 bases, with 14 bases separating them. The CDR3 loop reads CASRQDTSNNEQFF. In DNA form, the CDR3 reads TGTGCCAGCAGACAGGACACGTCAAACAATGAGCAGTTCTTC.

V is TRBV6-5 and J is TRBJ2-2, with 12 bases identical to TRBD2. The CDR3 is 16 residues long. The ends lost 3 bases at V and 6 bases at J; junction bases unmatched: 5. The germline CDR1 and CDR2 sequences are MNHEY and SVGAGI. For the CDR3, the DNA is TGTGCCAGCAGTTATGACCTAGCGGGAGGGCCCGGGGAGCTGTTTTTT. Translating gives CASSYDLAGGPGELFF.

CDR3 coding DNA: TGCAGCGTGTGGCTAGCGGGAGTGATGGGGGAGCAGTACTTC. Residues: CSVWLAGVMGEQYF. V gene TRBV29-1 combines with J gene TRBJ2-7; TRBD2 agrees at 10 bases. The germline gives CDR1 SQVTM, CDR2 ANQGSEA. V was clipped by 6 bases and J by 7 bases; unmatched bases: 12. The CDR3 runs to 14 residues.

V and J are TRBV5-8 and TRBJ2-3, with a possible D match to TRBD2 (6 bases). The CDR3 runs to 14 residues. V was trimmed by 5 bases and J by 6 bases, leaving 16 bases between them. CDR1 is SGHTS, CDR2 YDEGEE, per germline. The CDR3 loop is CASRAGTPADTQYF. CDR3 sequence (DNA): TGTGCCAGCAGGGCCGGGACTCCGGCCGATACGCAGTATTTT.

The chain employs TRBV19 and TRBJ2-4; maybe TRBD2 (5 bases). V shed 5 bases and J shed 4 bases, with 12 bases lying between them. This CDR3 has 14 amino acids. Germline-derived CDR1 and CDR2 are LNHDA and SQIVND (reference sequence). The CDR3 loop is CASSSRTGKNIQYF. The CDR3 nucleotides read TGTGCCAGTAGTTCCAGGACGGGAAAAAACATTCAGTACTTC.